The T cell receptor (beta chain) under discussion was sequenced for a study of cytomegalovirus exposure and HLA in healthy donors. CDR3 size: 14 residues. This clone was detected only a few times. PCR used 60 Vbeta primers and 13 Jbeta primers. Authors' methods: In a later analysis, some 80 million unique TCR beta chains included roughly 11 million shared by two or more donors. The protocol was immunoSEQ multiplex PCR, while the TCRdb copy is restricted to in-frame clones and leaves out a portion. D and trimming come from the DNA, and the V and J calls and clone size come from that table. The sample yields 100,000 to 120,000 clones, under 85% seen once.

Sequencing used PBMCs. V usage is TRBV21-1 and J usage is TRBJ2-2; the table's D call TRBD1 went unverified against the DNA. TRBV21-1 is a listed pseudogene. This clonotype was obtained from a man under 40 in good health and CMV-seropositive. The CDR3 sequence is CASSTRQGSGELFF. The CDR3 bases are TGTGCCAGCAGCACAAGACAGGGGTCCGGGGAGCTGTTTTTT.